This T cell receptor beta chain was observed in a study of blood T cell repertoires in COVID-19. The wider study: The samples span acute and convalescent COVID-19 from the United States, Italy and Spain. T cells, B-cell-depleted T cells, or PBMCs supplied cDNA or gDNA.

The data were produced by immunoSEQ multiplex PCR, yet TCRdb's version contains in-frame clones alone and is incomplete. The sample holds tens of thousands of clones, around 86% seen once. Germline assignment: CDR1 LNHDA and CDR2 SQIVND (reference sequence). V lost 7 bases and J lost 4; bases outside the gene matches: 8. The CDR3 is 15 residues long. This rearrangement joins TRBV19 to TRBJ2-1, with 9 bases lining up with TRBD2. The sequenced sample consisted of peripheral blood. This receptor was obtained from a human donor in a cohort sampled during active COVID-19. CDR3 region: CASTLAGPIYNEQFF. CDR3 nucleotides: TGTGCCAGTACTCTAGCGGGACCCATTTACAATGAGCAGTTCTTC.